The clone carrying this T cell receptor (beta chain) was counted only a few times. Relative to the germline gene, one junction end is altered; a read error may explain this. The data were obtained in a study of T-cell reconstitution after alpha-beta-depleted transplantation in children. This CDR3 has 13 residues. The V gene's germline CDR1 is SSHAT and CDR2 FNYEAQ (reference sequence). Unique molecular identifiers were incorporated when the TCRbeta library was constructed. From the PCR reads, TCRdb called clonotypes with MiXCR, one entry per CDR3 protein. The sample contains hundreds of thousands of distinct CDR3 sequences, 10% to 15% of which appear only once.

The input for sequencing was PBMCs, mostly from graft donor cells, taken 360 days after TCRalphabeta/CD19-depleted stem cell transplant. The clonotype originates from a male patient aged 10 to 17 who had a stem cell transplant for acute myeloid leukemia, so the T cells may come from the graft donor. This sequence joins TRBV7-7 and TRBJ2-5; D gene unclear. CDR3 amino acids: CASSPRMWETQYF. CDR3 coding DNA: TGTGCTAGCAGCCCCAGGATGTGGGAGACCCAGTACTTC.